The clone carrying this TCR beta chain was counted only a few times. Antigen unknown. This record comes from a study of response to subunit inactivated influenza vaccine. Whole-study findings and limits: Authors suggested each seasonal flu vaccination may recruit only limited numbers of new T cells.

TCRdb analysed the RT-PCR reads with MiXCR anew, one entry per CDR3 protein. The sample lists roughly 570,000 distinct CDR3 sequences; under 15% were seen once. This clonotype was sampled from a man in his fifties who received an inactivated influenza vaccine. Sequencing was performed on PBMCs from blood, taken about 40 days after vaccination.

The CDR3 nucleotides read TGTGCCAGCAGCGAGGGGACGAACACCGGGGAGCTGTTTTTT. Translating it yields CASSEGTNTGELFF. This chain connects TRBV11-3 to TRBJ2-2; D is possibly TRBD1 or TRBD2 (5 bases each). CDR3 length: 14 amino acids. In germline, CDR1 is SGHNT, CDR2 YENEEA. Trimming stripped 5 bases from V and 0 bases from J, with 7 bases between.